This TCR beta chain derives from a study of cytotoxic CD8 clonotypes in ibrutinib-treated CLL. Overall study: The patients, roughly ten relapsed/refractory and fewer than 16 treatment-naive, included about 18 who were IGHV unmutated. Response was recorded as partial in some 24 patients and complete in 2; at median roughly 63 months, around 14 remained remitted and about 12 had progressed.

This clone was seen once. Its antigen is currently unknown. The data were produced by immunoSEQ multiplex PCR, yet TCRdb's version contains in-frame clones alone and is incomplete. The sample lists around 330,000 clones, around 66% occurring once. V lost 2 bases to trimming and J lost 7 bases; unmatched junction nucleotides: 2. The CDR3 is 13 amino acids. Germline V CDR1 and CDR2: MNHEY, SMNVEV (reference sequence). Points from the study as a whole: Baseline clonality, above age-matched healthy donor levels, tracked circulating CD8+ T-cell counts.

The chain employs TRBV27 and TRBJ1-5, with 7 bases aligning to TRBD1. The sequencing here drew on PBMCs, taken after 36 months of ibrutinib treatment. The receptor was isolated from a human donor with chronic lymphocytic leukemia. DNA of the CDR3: TGTGCCAGCAGTTTACACAGGGGCCAGCCCCAGCATTTT. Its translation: CASSLHRGQPQHF.